This TCR beta chain was sequenced during a study of beta chain features in type 1 diabetes. General study results and limits: Using cDNA template may skew counts toward highly expressing activated cells.

Germline V gene data show CDR1 as MNHNY and CDR2 as SVGAGI (reference sequence). Trimming removed 6 bases from V and 1 base from J, with 18 bases in between. The CDR3 is 16 amino acids. The sample holds a few counts of this clone. Its antigen remains unidentified. Cells sorted by CD45RO/CCR7/CD25/CD127/CD95/CD27 comprised CD4+ naive, central memory, regulatory and stem cell-like memory cells. Sorted populations all had greater than 95% purity. The study reverse transcribed the entire isolated RNA, so it sequenced expressed TCRB transcripts. Here immunoSEQ multiplex PCR was the method, and the copy in TCRdb shows in-frame clones only, minus some. The sample contains hundreds of thousands of clones, 10% to 15% of which appear only once.

The chain carries TRBV6-6 and TRBJ1-1, with D possibly matching TRBD1 (6 bases). Sequencing was performed on naive CD4+ T cells from blood. This clonotype originated in a man aged 18 to 30 in good health. The CDR3 spells CASRPLGPGQNTEAFF. The CDR3 DNA sequence: TGTGCCAGCAGACCCCTCGGGCCGGGACAGAACACTGAAGCTTTCTTT.